This TCR beta chain came from a study of PD-1 blockade in classical Hodgkin lymphoma (dated by TCRdb to 2018 to 2020). For the study in its entirety: Nivolumab dosing was 3 mg/kg intravenously every 2 weeks, continuing until either disease progression or unacceptable toxicity. The study used CyTOF and TCR beta sequencing to define a peripheral blood immune signature of response to PD-1 blockade in classical Hodgkin lymphoma. Study-wide conclusions, independent of this receptor: Newly diagnosed patients were reported to have lower baseline TCR diversity than healthy donors, and relapsed/refractory patients were reported to have lower baseline TCR diversity still. Only a single clinical trial cohort was studied, and what caused the repertoire differences, possibly disease activity or prior therapy, remained undefined. A significant rise by C4D1 was seen in CD4+ but not CD8+ TCR diversity (p=0.0027 vs p=0.16), with the rise being most apparent in complete responders (p=0.02). Lower diversity was seen in patients whose nivolumab began less than 1 year after ASCT, and these patients were left out of later analyses so that immune reconstitution would not confound the results. Among trial patients, those achieving complete response had baseline diversity similar to that of newly diagnosed patients, while diversity was significantly lower in partial responders and progressors.

V is trimmed back by 2 bases and J by 5 bases, and the junction contains 5 bases that no gene match accounts for. Reading from cysteine to phenylalanine, the CDR3 counts 14 amino acids. CDR3 DNA only is kept here, 42 bases in frame from base 1. Note on this clone: The antigen this receptor binds is unknown. No much larger clone is present one base from it, and per-base qualities are unavailable.

The meaning of the sample's time point label: cycle 2 day 1 (C2D1) of nivolumab. Every trial patient had relapsed after autologous stem cell transplantation, and cohorts A, B and C differed in prior brentuximab vedotin exposure. A total of fewer than 65 patients with relapsed/refractory classical Hodgkin lymphoma made up the trial cohort, and each patient's best overall response was complete response, partial response or progressive disease. Single-agent nivolumab was administered to trial patients in the multi-cohort phase II CheckMate 205 trial. An independent review committee assessed best overall response using the 2007 International Working Group response criteria. Trial PBMCs were collected just before the start of nivolumab (C1D1) and during therapy at cycle 2 day 1 and cycle 4 day 1. After peripheral blood was drawn into 8 mL Vacutainer Cell Preparation Tubes, PBMCs were isolated by centrifugation and then cryopreserved.

The Qiagen DNeasy kit was used to extract genomic DNA from unsorted PBMCs and from the negatively selected CD4+ and CD8+ fractions. Amplification of TCR beta CDR3 regions was done by immunoSEQ multiplex PCR with primers that anneal to V and J segments. A synthetic immune receptor repertoire was used to minimize amplification bias, and any remaining bias was removed computationally after sequencing. In the source study's methods: Repertoire diversity was quantified as the Shannon entropy index using custom Python scripts. The unsorted, CD4+ and CD8+ repertoires were each analyzed separately, with the exception of combined analyses, where CD4+ and CD8+ sequences were merged in silico. Clonal expansion was defined as at least a 2-fold frequency increase after treatment relative to C1D1, with a pseudocount of 0.5 for undetected baseline clones. Singleton clones were defined as clones with 0 or 1 copy at C1D1, and non-singleton clones were defined as clones with 2 or more copies. Clones expanded in unsorted samples were assigned a CD4+, CD8+ or unknown annotation through matching of protein sequences in sorted samples from the same patient. Diversity changes from C1D1 to C4D1 were tested in paired samples using Wilcoxon tests. In TCRdb, the immuneACCESS table is reduced to in-frame sequences with V and J assigned. These tables do not hold every clone; where another copy was compared, an unresolved V gene accounts for under half, and the others remain unexplained. The V and J calls and the clone size are those of that table, but D and trimming were determined from the DNA. This sample lists some 150,000 clones; around four fifths were detected once. The ten top clones hold about 9.2% of the sample.

The V gene is TRBV5-3 and the J gene is TRBJ2-7; 9 of the junction bases match TRBD1. TRBV5-3 qualifies as an ORF whose function is uncertain. The TCR originated in a human donor with classical Hodgkin lymphoma. The sequences come from peripheral blood mononuclear cells (PBMCs), collected before the second cycle of nivolumab. CDR3 reads: CARSFWTGEHEQYF. Read as DNA, the sequence is TGTGCCAGAAGCTTCTGGACAGGGGAACACGAGCAGTACTTC.